The clone carrying this T cell receptor (beta chain) showed up just once. These data originate in a study of blood T cell dynamics during melanoma immunotherapy. The germline CDR1 and CDR2 sequences are SQVTM and ANQGSEA. Trimming removed 2 bases from V and 8 bases from J; junction bases left unmatched: 5. The CDR3 is made up of 12 amino acids. Described time point: week 3, after first cycle of checkpoint inhibitor. Each bulk PBMC sample had about 350 ng DNA loaded. Some clones are missing from TCRdb's copy, which holds only in-frame ones; the method was immunoSEQ multiplex PCR. The table has some 12,000 clones, about 88% seen once.

The chain combines TRBV29-1 with TRBJ1-2, with TRBD1 identical over 7 bases. Sample: blood, taken from a patient treated with checkpoint blockade. This TCR came from a human donor with melanoma. This CDR3 is CSVEKGGWGYTF. The CDR3 coding sequence is TGCAGCGTTGAAAAAGGGGGCTGGGGCTACACCTTC.